This is a list of T cell receptor delta chains from one sample in a study of Vδ1+ human thymocytes. TCRdb repeated clone calling on the multiplex PCR reads with CATT. Of tens of thousands of delta-chain clones in the sample, more than 13% were seen once. The sequenced material came from Vdelta1+ gamma-delta thymocytes from the thymus. These receptors originate from a girl under three years old who had congenital heart surgery. Both conserved end residues are part of each CDR3. A D gene is named only where the DNA matches it firmly. Part of the rows lack a size; the others show once, few, many or a class for expanded clones.

TRDJ1 | NA | TRDV1 | NA | TGTGCTCTTGGGGCCGTATCACCTTCCTACAGGGGATACGCCCTATCCAGGATAAGACTCATCTTT | CALGAVSPSYRGYALSRIRLIF
TRDJ1 | NA | TRDV1 | NA | TGTGCTCTTGGGGAACTAAAGACCGTCCGGGGTGGAGCCATCGTCGATAAACTCATCTTT | CALGELKTVRGGAIVDKLIF
TRDJ1 | NA | TRDV1 | few | TGTGCTCTTGGGAGCCCACGCCGGACCGGTCGACTCATCTTT | CALGSPRRTGRLIF
TRDJ1 | NA | TRDV1 | NA | TGTGCTCTTGGGGACCCGTTCCCCAGCCCTACCTCAACCGATAAACTCATCTTT | CALGDPFPSPTSTDKLIF
TRDJ1 | NA | TRDV1 | NA | TGTGCTCTCGGGGAATTGATCTCCGGTAGGCGGATAGAATCCGATAAACTCATCTTT | CALGELISGRRIESDKLIF
TRDJ1 | TRDD3 | TRAV29/DV5 | NA | TGTGCAGCAAGCGCTGGGTTCCTTCCTCCTCCTTGTGGTGGGGGATACACGCCTTACACCGATAAACTCATCTTT | CAASAGFLPPPCGGGYTPYTDKLIF
TRDJ1 | TRDD2 | TRDV1 | NA | TGTGCTCTTGGGGAACTCCTCCTTCCTACCCGGGGGATGCCACATTCAACCGATAAACTCATCTTT | CALGELLLPTRGMPHSTDKLIF
TRDJ1 | TRDD3 | TRDV1 | few | TGTGCTCTTGGGGAGAACCCGTACTGGGGTTACACCGATAAACTCATCTTT | CALGENPYWGYTDKLIF
TRDJ1 | NA | TRDV1 | few | TGTGCTCTTGGGCACTCCTGGCGTGATGGGGTGAAACTCATCTTT | CALGHSWRDGVKLIF
TRDJ1 | NA | TRDV1 | NA | TGTGCTCTTGGGGAACTCTACTGGGTCTTTTACACCGATAAACTCATCTTT | CALGELYWVFYTDKLIF
TRDJ1 | TRDD3 | TRDV1 | once | TGTGCTCTTGGGGAAAGAAAGCCTACCCCCTCCTGGGGGATATACACCGATAAACTCATCTTT | CALGERKPTPSWGIYTDKLIF
TRDJ1 | TRDD3 | TRDV1 | NA | TGTGCTCTTGGGGGATCCTTCCTCAGAACCTGGGGGATACGGGGGACCGATAAACTCATCTTT | CALGGSFLRTWGIRGTDKLIF
TRDJ1 | NA | TRDV2 | NA | TGTGCCTGTGGGCCTCTAGACACCGATAAACTCATCTTT | CACGPLDTDKLIF
TRDJ1 | NA | TRDV1 | NA | TGTGCTCTTGGGGTTGGCCGGGGCCTTCCAGAGGAGCTACTGGGGACCGATAAACTCATCTTT | CALGVGRGLPEELLGTDKLIF
TRDJ1 | TRDD3 | TRDV1 | NA | TGTGCTCTTGGGGAATCCTTGTCTACTGGGGGATTGTACACCGATAAACTCATCTTT | CALGESLSTGGLYTDKLIF
TRDJ1 | NA | TRDV1 | NA | TGTGCTCTTGGGGAATATCTTACGGCTACTGGGCCGGGCAACACCGATAAACTCATCTTT | CALGEYLTATGPGNTDKLIF
TRDJ1 | NA | TRDV1 | NA | TGTGCTCTTGGGGAACTCCCCTGGAGGCCGTACACCGATAAACTCATCTTT | CALGELPWRPYTDKLIF
TRDJ1 | TRDD3 | TRDV1 | NA | TGTGCTCTTGGGGAACTCCCCCTCCTGCCTTCCTACCCGCCTTACTGGGGGATAAGCACCGATAAACTCATCTTT | CALGELPLLPSYPPYWGISTDKLIF
TRDJ1 | TRDD3 | TRDV1 | few | TGTGCTCTTGGGGAACTAGCCTACGCTGGGGGACCCACCCGTGACTCAGATAAACTCATCTTT | CALGELAYAGGPTRDSDKLIF
TRDJ1 | NA | TRDV1 | few | TGTGCTCTGACACTCCCAATCCGGTACTCCGATAAACTCATCTTT | CALTLPIRYSDKLIF
TRDJ1 | TRDD3 | TRDV1 | NA | TGTGCTCTTGGGACCAACTCTTTCCTGCCGGCCCCTACTGGGGGATTTAGACCGCTAAGTTACACCGATAAACTCATCTTT | CALGTNSFLPAPTGGFRPLSYTDKLIF
TRDJ1 | NA | TRDV1 | NA | TGTGCTCTTGGGGAAGCGACACCTTCCTACATCCTTAGGGGTGGGGGATTTTATAAACTCATCTTT | CALGEATPSYILRGGGFYKLIF
TRDJ1 | TRDD3 | TRDV3 | few | TGTGCCTTTGAGCCTTTCGGGGGATCGACCGATAAACTCATCTTT | CAFEPFGGSTDKLIF
TRDJ1 | NA | TRDV1 | NA | TGTGCTCTTCTAACAGGGAATAAACTCATCTTT | CALLTGNKLIF
TRDJ1 | NA | TRDV1 | NA | TGTGCTCTTGGGGACACTTCCTACGTCTGGGGGATGTCGTTCGGCACCGATAAACTCATCTTT | CALGDTSYVWGMSFGTDKLIF
TRDJ1 | NA | TRAV29/DV5 | many | TGTGCAGCAAGCGCGTTCCTATTCTCTGGTGGGGGGCTCAACGATAAACTCATCTTT | CAASAFLFSGGGLNDKLIF
TRDJ1 | NA | TRDV1 | few | TGTGCTCTTGTGCTTCAGGAGAGGGATAGAACCGATAAACTCATCTTT | CALVLQERDRTDKLIF
TRDJ1 | TRDD2 | TRDV1 | few | TGTGCTCTTGCTAAGGCCTTCCTGAAGTACGCCGATAAACTCATCTTT | CALAKAFLKYADKLIF
TRDJ1 | TRDD3 | TRDV1 | NA | TGTGCTCTTGGGGAACCATGCTTGTATTCCGTACTGGGGGATACCTACGATTTCGATAAACTCATCTTT | CALGEPCLYSVLGDTYDFDKLIF
TRDJ1 | NA | TRDV1 | NA | TGTGCTCTTGGGGTCCTCACCTTCCCTACTTACTGGGGCACTGCTGGCGATAAACTCATCTTT | CALGVLTFPTYWGTAGDKLIF
TRDJ1 | TRDD3 | TRDV1 | few | TGTGCTCTTGGGGAACTCGTTTATCCTAAAGGGGTGGGGGATACCACTGGGCCAGGGCTCATCTTT | CALGELVYPKGVGDTTGPGLIF
TRDJ1 | NA | TRDV1 | few | TGTGCTCTTGGGGAACCCAGCACCCGGGTTCCGTACACCGATAAACTCATCTTT | CALGEPSTRVPYTDKLIF
TRDJ1 | NA | TRDV1 | few | TGTGCTCTTGGGGAACTAGGGCCCTTCCCCGAGTACCCTACCACCGATAAACTCATCTTT | CALGELGPFPEYPTTDKLIF
TRDJ1 | NA | TRDV1 | NA | TGTGCTCTTGGGGACCCTGATTCCTTTAATAAACTCATCTTT | CALGDPDSFNKLIF
TRDJ1 | TRDD2 | TRDV1 | few | TGTGCTCTTGGGGAACAATTCCTACTGACCGAATCCGATAAACTCATCTTT | CALGEQFLLTESDKLIF
TRDJ1 | NA | TRDV1 | NA | TGTGCTCTTGGGTACTTTCGAGGGAGGTACACCGATAAACTCATCTTT | CALGYFRGRYTDKLIF
TRDJ1 | TRDD3 | TRDV2 | NA | TGTGCCTGTGTGAATTCGGCTCCTATTAAAGGAACTGGGGGATACGCCTCCGATAAACTCATCTTT | CACVNSAPIKGTGGYASDKLIF
TRDJ1 | NA | TRAV29/DV5 | few | TGTGCAGCAAGCGCGTGGGGGCCGAGATACACCGATAAACTCATCTTT | CAASAWGPRYTDKLIF
TRDJ2 | TRDD3 | TRDV2 | NA | TGTGCCTGTGACACCGGGCCTTCCCCTGGTACTGGGGGATATTCTACAGCACAACTCTTCTTT | CACDTGPSPGTGGYSTAQLFF
TRDJ1 | TRDD3 | TRDV2 | NA | TGTGCCTGTGACGCCTCCTTACTGGGGGATCTCTCCCTCCAGAAGGGGTCGTGCACCGATAAACTCATCTTT | CACDASLLGDLSLQKGSCTDKLIF
TRDJ1 | TRDD3 | TRDV1 | few | TGTGCTCTTGGGGAGGCTTCCCGGGGATACCCTAATAAACTCATCTTT | CALGEASRGYPNKLIF
TRDJ1 | TRDD3 | TRDV1 | NA | TGTGCTCTTGGGGAACTAGTCTTATACCCCTTACTGGGGGATACGGACACCGATAAACTCATCTTT | CALGELVLYPLLGDTDTDKLIF
TRDJ1 | TRDD2 | TRDV1 | few | TGTGCTCTTGGGGAACTAGGGCTTCCTACCAGGGGGGGCCTTTACACCGATAAACTCATCTTT | CALGELGLPTRGGLYTDKLIF
TRDJ1 | TRDD3 | TRDV1 | few | TGTGCTCTTGGGGAAGCCTCCTGGGGGATACGCGGGACCGATAAACTCATCTTT | CALGEASWGIRGTDKLIF
TRDJ1 | TRDD3 | TRDV1 | once | TGTGCTCTTGGGTACCTTACTCAGGGGATACTGGCGGGCCCTATCACCGATAAACTCATCTTT | CALGYLTQGILAGPITDKLIF
TRDJ1 | NA | TRDV1 | NA | TGTGCTCTTGGGGGCGCCTCCTACGGATGGAGGGTTCATCCCGGCCACGATAAACTCATCTTT | CALGGASYGWRVHPGHDKLIF
TRDJ1 | NA | TRDV2 | NA | TGTGCCTGTGACATCTCCTTACCCCCGCCCAATAAACTCATCTTT | CACDISLPPPNKLIF
TRDJ1 | TRDD2 | TRDV1 | NA | TGTGCTCTTGGGGAACTAGGTTCTTCCTACGTCGGCCGGGATAAACTCATCTTT | CALGELGSSYVGRDKLIF